This passage covers 23 T cell receptor beta chains from one sample sequenced in a study of regulatory T cells in long-lasting Graves disease. Sample time point: persistent/refractory GD, antithyroid drugs over 5 years with positive TRAb. The TCR library used RNA extracted from PBMCs. CDR3 regions were amplified by Arm-PCR using iRepertoire HTBI primers to build TCR beta libraries. In TCRdb, the multiplex PCR reads were re-called with MiXCR into one record per CDR3 protein. The sample yields around 460,000 distinct CDR3 sequences, around a fifth seen once. The sequencing here drew on peripheral blood mononuclear cells (PBMCs), taken when the disease was refractory, from a patient treated with antithyroid drugs. Receptors originate from a female donor with Graves disease.

This chain joins TRBV24-1 and TRBJ1-4; 9 bases fit TRBD1. The germline gives CDR1 KGHDR, CDR2 SFDVKD. CDR3 length: 15 amino acids. V gave up 4 bases and J gave up 8 bases; unmatched junction bases: 7. This CDR3 reads CATSDTRTGEEKLFF. The CDR3 coding sequence is TGTGCCACCAGTGACACCCGGACAGGGGAAGAAAAACTGTTTTTT.

This clonotype has a count of ten or more. The rearrangement links TRBV7-2 to TRBJ1-4; possible D gene TRBD1, 6 bases. CDR3 size: 15 residues. Germline lookup yields CDR1 SGHTA and CDR2 FQGNSA. V was cut by 1 base and J by 3 bases, with 9 bases left in between. CDR3 DNA: TGTGCCAGCAGCTTAGTCCCAGGGGCTAATGAAAAACTGTTTTTT. This gives the protein CASSLVPGANEKLFF.

Of note for this clonotype: One junction end does not reproduce the germline sequence, and a read error may be involved. The chain links TRBV13 to TRBJ1-2; D uncertain. The germline V gene encodes CDR1 PRHDT and CDR2 FYEKMQ (reference sequence). The CDR3 consists of 13 residues. The CDR3 region is CASSLGRMAAIAF. Here the CDR3 DNA reads TGTGCCAGCAGCTTAGGTCGTATGGCTGCGATCGCCTTC.

In this sample, this clonotype turned up many times. This CDR3 reads CASSLSTGFNTEAFF. CDR3 DNA: TGTGCCAGCAGCCTCTCCACAGGGTTCAACACTGAAGCTTTCTTT. The chain employs TRBV7-2 and TRBJ1-1, with D possibly TRBD1 on 6 matching bases. The germline V and J ends were trimmed by 5 bases and 2 bases, with 15 bases remaining between them. The CDR3 is 15 residues long. Per the germline V gene, CDR1 is SGHTA and CDR2 is FQGNSA.

This chain joins TRBV18 and TRBJ1-4; D is possibly TRBD1 (6 bases). Germline values: CDR1 KGHSH, CDR2 LQKENI. The germline V and J ends were trimmed by 3 bases and 0 bases, with 8 bases remaining between them. The CDR3 consists of 15 residues. DNA of the CDR3: TGTGCCAGCTCACCTCCAGGGGCAACTAATGAAAAACTGTTTTTT. Amino acid sequence: CASSPPGATNEKLFF.

The V and J genes are TRBV4-1 and TRBJ1-6, with D perhaps matching TRBD1 (6 bases). The germline CDR1 and CDR2 sequences are MGHRA and YSYEKL. The CDR3 has 15 residues. Trimming left V 8 bases short and J 9 bases short, with 20 bases between. Here the CDR3 DNA reads TGCGCCAGCCGCCGGCAGGGGCCGTTCGGTTCACCCCTCCACTTT. It translates to CASRRQGPFGSPLHF.

The sample holds one count of this clonotype. Given a much more abundant clone one base away, this may be a read error. Here the CDR3 omits its conserved ending phenylalanine or tryptophan, so a read error is the likely source. J is TRBJ1-5 and V is TRBV28; no clear D gene. V was shortened by 6 bases and J by 5 bases, with 11 bases between the two germline ends. The CDR3 is 13 amino acids. Per germline, CDR1 MDHEN and CDR2 SYDVKM. The DNA for the CDR3 is TGTGCCAGCAGATTTGGACGCTATCAGCCCCAGCATCTT. Residues: CASRFGRYQPQHL.

The V call is TRBV5-1, the J call TRBJ2-5; possibly TRBD2 for D (6 bases). With 0 bases removed from V and 7 bases from J, the gap between germline ends came to 10 bases. This CDR3 has 13 residues. The germline gives CDR1 SGHRS, CDR2 YFSETQ. For the CDR3, the DNA is TGCGCCAGCAGCTTGGCTAGCGTGGGGACCCAGTACTTC. Translating gives CASSLASVGTQYF.

The chain recombines TRBV7-3 with TRBJ2-1, with TRBD2 matching over 10 bases. Germline-derived CDR1 and CDR2 are SGHTA and FQGTGA. This CDR3 is 17 amino acids long. The J segment lost 7 bases and the V segment lost 2 bases, leaving 11 bases of the junction unmatched. The CDR3 DNA follows: TGTGCCAGCAGCTTAGTTCTAGCGGGGGCCTCCCAAAATGAGCAGTTCTTC. Its translation: CASSLVLAGASQNEQFF.

In this sample, this clonotype turned up many times. V usage is TRBV11-3 and J usage is TRBJ1-3; D is unclear. Between the trimmed V and J ends, which lost 0 bases and 1 base, there was a span of 13 bases. Germline CDR1 is SGHNT and CDR2 is YENEEA. This CDR3 has 17 residues. The CDR3: CASSLDRWTESGNTIYF. The CDR3 DNA reads TGTGCCAGCAGCTTAGATCGATGGACGGAATCTGGAAACACCATATATTTT.

This rearrangement joins TRBV5-1 to TRBJ2-7, with D unresolved. The CDR3 length is 14 residues. Trimming stripped 0 bases from V and 1 base from J, with 8 bases between. Germline lookup yields CDR1 SGHRS and CDR2 YFSETQ. The CDR3 coding sequence is TGCGCCAGCAGCTTGGGACAACTATCCTACGAGCAGTACTTC. Amino acids: CASSLGQLSYEQYF.

A few counts support this clonotype. The J gene is TRBJ1-5, the V gene TRBV9, with D unclear. V lost 0 bases and J 2 bases, leaving 6 bases between the germline ends. The CDR3 runs to 14 residues. Germline assignment: CDR1 SGDLS and CDR2 YYNGEE. The DNA of the CDR3 is TGTGCCAGCAGCGTAGACGACGGCAATCAGCCCCAGCATTTT. It translates to CASSVDDGNQPQHF.

This clonotype was observed a handful of times. The chain uses TRBV20-1 and TRBJ1-5; perhaps TRBD1 as D (5 bases). Trimming pared 3 bases from V and 0 bases from J, leaving 15 bases between. The length of the CDR3 is 16 residues. The germline V gene encodes CDR1 DFQATT and CDR2 SNEGSKA (reference sequence). CDR3 amino acids: CSASPSQGYSNQPQHF. The CDR3 nucleotides read TGCAGTGCTAGTCCCAGCCAGGGATATAGCAATCAGCCCCAGCATTTT.

This chain joins TRBV5-5 and TRBJ1-1; D unresolved. From germline, CDR1 is SGHKS and CDR2 YYEKEE (reference sequence). With 4 bases removed from V and 0 bases from J, the gap between germline ends came to 13 bases. The CDR3 is made up of 15 amino acids. DNA of the CDR3: TGTGCCAGCAGCCCGGAACTGGGTATGAACACTGAAGCTTTCTTT. This encodes CASSPELGMNTEAFF.

This clonotype showed up many times. The V gene is TRBV6-5, the J gene TRBJ2-4; the D is unclear. There are 15 residues in the CDR3. Between the trimmed V and J ends, which lost 4 bases and 0 bases, there was a span of 10 bases. Germline loops: CDR1 MNHEY, CDR2 SVGAGI. CDR3 sequence (DNA): TGTGCCAGCAGTTTGGGTCAGTCAGCCAAAAACATTCAGTACTTC. Residues: CASSLGQSAKNIQYF.

V usage is TRBV28 and J usage is TRBJ2-3; 11 nucleotides align to TRBD2. CDR3 length equals 14 residues. With V trimmed by 5 bases and J by 7 bases, 5 bases remained unmatched. In germline, CDR1 is MDHEN, CDR2 SYDVKM. CDR3 DNA: TGTGCCAGCAGTGTCAGACTAGCGGGATATACGCAGTATTTT. Its translation: CASSVRLAGYTQYF.

This chain uses TRBV7-9 with TRBJ1-1; D may be TRBD1 (5 bases). The V gene lost 4 bases and the J gene lost 3 bases, with 18 bases spanning the gap. Germline-derived CDR1 and CDR2 are SEHNR and FQNEAQ (reference sequence). The CDR3 extends over 16 amino acids. The CDR3 region is CASSSIGEPGDTEAFF. In DNA, the CDR3 is TGTGCCAGCAGCTCCATCGGGGAGCCGGGGGACACTGAAGCTTTCTTT.

V gene TRBV6-2 or TRBV6-3 combines with J gene TRBJ1-3; TRBD1 agrees at 7 bases. J gave up 0 bases and V 2 bases, and 4 bases lay outside the gene matches. CDR1 and CDR2 (germline): MNHEY, SVGEGT. The CDR3 loop spans 16 amino acids. As DNA, the CDR3 is TGTGCCAGCAGTTACGGGGACAGTCCCTCTGGAAACACCATATATTTT. It encodes CASSYGDSPSGNTIYF.

This clonotype was observed at least ten times. This chain uses TRBV2 with TRBJ1-4; 7 nucleotides line up with TRBD1. This CDR3 contains 15 residues. CDR1 SNHLY and CDR2 FYNNEI come from the germline V gene. The J segment lost 10 bases and the V segment lost 2 bases, leaving 10 bases of the junction unmatched. CDR3 nucleotide sequence: TGTGCCAGCAGTGAACTCGGGACAGAGGTCGGAAAACTGTTTTTT. It is translated as CASSELGTEVGKLFF.

The genes are TRBV19 and TRBJ2-2, with 9 bases matching TRBD1. Germline values: CDR1 LNHDA, CDR2 SQIVND (reference sequence). J gave up 6 bases and V 6 bases, and 8 bases lay outside the gene matches. The CDR3 is made up of 15 amino acids. Here the CDR3 DNA reads TGTGCCAGTAGCCGGGGGACAGGGCGGTCCGGGGAGCTGTTTTTT. Its protein product is CASSRGTGRSGELFF.

The table lists this clonotype with many counts. The rearrangement links TRBV28 to TRBJ2-2, with TRBD2 matching 8 bases. The CDR3 contains 18 residues. V lost 8 bases and J lost 4; bases outside the gene matches: 18. The germline CDR1 and CDR2 sequences are MDHEN and SYDVKM. CDR3 residues: CASSNAVGGAGGTGELFF. CDR3 sequence (DNA): TGTGCCAGCTCCAACGCGGTCGGGGGGGCTGGTGGCACCGGGGAGCTGTTTTTT. Complete variable domain (other parts from reference TRBV28 and TRBJ2-2): DVKVTQSSRYLVKRTGEKVFLECVQDMDHENMFWYRQDPGLGLRLIYFSYDVKMKEKGDIPEGYSVSREKKERFSLILESASTNQTSMYLCASSNAVGGAGGTGELFFGEGSRLTVL.

At least ten counts were recorded for this clonotype. The V call is TRBV12-3 or TRBV12-4, the J call TRBJ1-4, with unresolved D. The germline V and J ends were trimmed by 4 bases and 10 bases, with 10 bases remaining between them. The CDR3 consists of 12 residues. The DNA for the CDR3 is TGTGCCAGCAGTTCCGAGACCGGAAAACTGTTTTTT. Translating gives CASSSETGKLFF.

This clonotype was detected many times. CDR3 region: CASSQGLAPKGSYEQYF. The CDR3 DNA is TGTGCCAGCAGCCAAGGGTTAGCGCCAAAGGGCTCCTACGAGCAGTACTTC. The chain carries TRBV7-2 and TRBJ2-7; D may be TRBD2 (5 bases). The CDR3 extends over 17 amino acids. The V end was cut by 5 bases, the J end by 0 bases, with 20 bases between. Germline V CDR1 and CDR2: SGHTA, FQGNSA.